This T cell receptor beta chain was profiled in a study of tumor-infiltrating lymphocytes in localized non-small cell lung cancer. Method: immunoSEQ multiplex PCR; TCRdb's copy keeps in-frame clones and lacks some. The sample carries about 15,000 clones, roughly four fifths recorded once. Germline values: CDR1 LNHDA, CDR2 SQIVND (reference sequence). V was clipped by 7 bases and J by 0 bases; unmatched bases: 7. The CDR3 loop spans 15 amino acids. Sequences were obtained from lung tumor tissue. The rearrangement links TRBV19 to TRBJ2-3; 7 nucleotides agree with TRBD2. This receptor was identified in a human donor with non-small cell lung cancer. CDR3 sequence (DNA): TGTGCCAGTACCCCGGGGGGATCTAGCACAGATACGCAGTATTTT. Its translation is CASTPGGSSTDTQYF.